This T cell receptor beta chain is from a study of identical twins. Study-level findings and limits: In zero-insertion analyses, partial confounding could arise from invariant MAIT and iNKT cells.

This clonotype was detected many times. The target antigen is unknown. This CDR3 has 14 amino acids. Germline loops: CDR1 DFQATT, CDR2 SNEGSKA (reference sequence). V was trimmed by 2 bases and J by 7 bases, leaving 14 bases between them. One entry per CDR3 protein results from TCRdb running MiXCR on the 5' RACE reads. The sample includes 470,000 or so distinct CDR3 sequences, 20% to 25% of them seen just once. This sample was shared with a second study, whose subject was T cells expressing NK-cell markers.

This chain connects TRBV20-1 to TRBJ1-4; tentatively, D is TRBD1 (6 bases). The origin of this receptor is a woman younger than 30 in good health. Sequenced sample: CD4+ T cells sorted from blood. In nucleotides, the CDR3 is TGCAGTGCTAGAAGGACAGATCTAAGTGAAAAACTGTTTTTT. This translates into CSARRTDLSEKLFF.